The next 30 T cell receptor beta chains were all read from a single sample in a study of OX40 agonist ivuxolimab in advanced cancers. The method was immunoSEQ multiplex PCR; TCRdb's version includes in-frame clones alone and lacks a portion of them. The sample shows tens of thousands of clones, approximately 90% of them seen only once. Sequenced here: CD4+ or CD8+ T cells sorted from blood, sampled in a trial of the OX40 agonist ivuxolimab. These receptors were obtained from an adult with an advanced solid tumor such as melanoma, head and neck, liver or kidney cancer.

The CDR3 sequence is CASPTGPGISPLHF. Here the CDR3 DNA reads TGTGCCAGCCCAACCGGTCCAGGGATTTCACCCCTCCACTTT. J is TRBJ1-6 and V is TRBV7-9; TRBD1 might be the D (5 bases). Trimming pared 8 bases from V and 9 bases from J, leaving 17 bases between. CDR3 length: 14 residues. CDR1 and CDR2 from the germline V gene are SEHNR and FQNEAQ (reference sequence).

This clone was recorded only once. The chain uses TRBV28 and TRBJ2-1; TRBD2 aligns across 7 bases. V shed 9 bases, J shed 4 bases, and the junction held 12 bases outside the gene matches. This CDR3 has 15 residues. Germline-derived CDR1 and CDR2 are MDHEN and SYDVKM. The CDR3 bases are TGTGCCAGACTGAACCGGGACTACGGATACAATGAGCAGTTCTTC. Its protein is CARLNRDYGYNEQFF.

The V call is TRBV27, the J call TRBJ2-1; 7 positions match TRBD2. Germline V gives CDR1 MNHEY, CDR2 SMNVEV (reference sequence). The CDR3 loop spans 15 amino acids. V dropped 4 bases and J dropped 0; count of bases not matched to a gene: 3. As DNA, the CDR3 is TGTGCCAGCAGTTACGGGGGGATCTCCTACAATGAGCAGTTCTTC. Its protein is CASSYGGISYNEQFF.

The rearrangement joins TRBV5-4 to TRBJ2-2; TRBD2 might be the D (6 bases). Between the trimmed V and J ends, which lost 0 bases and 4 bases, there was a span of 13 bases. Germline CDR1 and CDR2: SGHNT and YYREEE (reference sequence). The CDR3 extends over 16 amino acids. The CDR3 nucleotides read TGTGCCAGCAGCTTGGTACAGCCGCGGGGCACCGGGGAGCTGTTTTTT. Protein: CASSLVQPRGTGELFF.

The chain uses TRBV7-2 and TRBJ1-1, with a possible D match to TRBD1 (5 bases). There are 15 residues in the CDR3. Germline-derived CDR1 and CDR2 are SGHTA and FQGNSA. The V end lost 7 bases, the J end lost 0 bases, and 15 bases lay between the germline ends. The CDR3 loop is CASTRGAVMNTEAFF. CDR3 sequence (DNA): TGTGCCAGCACGAGAGGGGCGGTGATGAACACTGAAGCTTTCTTT.

The CDR3 bases are TGCAGCGTTGAGGATGGAGCCAAAAACATTCAGTACTTC. Translating gives CSVEDGAKNIQYF. The V and J genes are TRBV29-1 and TRBJ2-4; unclear D gene. Germline lookup yields CDR1 SQVTM and CDR2 ANQGSEA. CDR3 length: 13 residues. V was pared by 3 bases and J by 0 bases, with 6 bases between.

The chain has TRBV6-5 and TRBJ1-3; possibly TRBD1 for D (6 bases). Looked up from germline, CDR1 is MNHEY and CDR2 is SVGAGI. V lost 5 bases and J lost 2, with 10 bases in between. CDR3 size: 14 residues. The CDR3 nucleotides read TGTGCCAGCAGTGGGGAGGGGGCTGGAAACACCATATATTTT. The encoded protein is CASSGEGAGNTIYF.

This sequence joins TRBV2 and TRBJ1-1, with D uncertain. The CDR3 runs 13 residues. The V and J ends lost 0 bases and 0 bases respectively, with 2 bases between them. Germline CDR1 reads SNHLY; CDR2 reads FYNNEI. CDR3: CASSEAVNTEAFF. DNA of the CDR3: TGTGCCAGCAGTGAAGCGGTGAACACTGAAGCTTTCTTT.

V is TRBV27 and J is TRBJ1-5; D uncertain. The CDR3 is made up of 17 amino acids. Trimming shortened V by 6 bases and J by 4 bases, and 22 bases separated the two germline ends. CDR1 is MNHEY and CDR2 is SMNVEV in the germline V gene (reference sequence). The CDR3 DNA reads TGTGCCAGCAGCCCTGGAGCTGGGGAAGGTGGGAATCAGCCCCAGCATTTT. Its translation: CASSPGAGEGGNQPQHF.

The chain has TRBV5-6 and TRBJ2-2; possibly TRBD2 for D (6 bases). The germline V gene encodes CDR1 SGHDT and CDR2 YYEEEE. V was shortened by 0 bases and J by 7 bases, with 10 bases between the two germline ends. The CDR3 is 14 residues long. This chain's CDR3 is CASSLVWRDGELFF. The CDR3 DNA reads TGTGCCAGCAGCTTGGTTTGGCGGGACGGGGAGCTGTTTTTT.

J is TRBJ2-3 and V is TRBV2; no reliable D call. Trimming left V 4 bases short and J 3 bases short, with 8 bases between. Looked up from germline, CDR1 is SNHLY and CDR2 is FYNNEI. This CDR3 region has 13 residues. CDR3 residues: CASSGQTTDTQYF. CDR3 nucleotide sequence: TGTGCCAGCAGTGGGCAGACGACAGATACGCAGTATTTT.

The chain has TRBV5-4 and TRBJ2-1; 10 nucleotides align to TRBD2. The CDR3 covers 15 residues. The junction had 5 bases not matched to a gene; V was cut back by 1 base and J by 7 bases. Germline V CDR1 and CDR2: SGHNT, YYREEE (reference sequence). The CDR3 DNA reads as TGTGCCAGCAGCTTGTACAGCGGGAGGGAAAATGAGCAGTTCTTC. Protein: CASSLYSGRENEQFF.

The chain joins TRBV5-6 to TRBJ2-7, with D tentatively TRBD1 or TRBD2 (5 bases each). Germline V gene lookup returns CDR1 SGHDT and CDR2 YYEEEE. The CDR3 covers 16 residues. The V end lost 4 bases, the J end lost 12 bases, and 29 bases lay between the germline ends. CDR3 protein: CASSGAAVGPTTQWYF. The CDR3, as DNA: TGTGCCAGCAGCGGAGCAGCGGTGGGACCGACGACGCAGTGGTACTTC.

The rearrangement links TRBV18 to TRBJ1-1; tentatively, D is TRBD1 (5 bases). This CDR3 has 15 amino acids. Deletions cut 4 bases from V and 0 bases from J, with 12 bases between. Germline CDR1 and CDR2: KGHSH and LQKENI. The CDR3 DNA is TGTGCCAGCTCACTAATGACAGATTTGAACACTGAAGCTTTCTTT. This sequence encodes CASSLMTDLNTEAFF.

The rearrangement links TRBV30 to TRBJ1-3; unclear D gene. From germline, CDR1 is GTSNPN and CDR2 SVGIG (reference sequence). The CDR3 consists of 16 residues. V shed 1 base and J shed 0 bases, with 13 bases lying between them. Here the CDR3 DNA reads TGTGCCTGGAGTGATATGGGATCCCTCTCTGGAAACACCATATATTTT. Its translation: CAWSDMGSLSGNTIYF.

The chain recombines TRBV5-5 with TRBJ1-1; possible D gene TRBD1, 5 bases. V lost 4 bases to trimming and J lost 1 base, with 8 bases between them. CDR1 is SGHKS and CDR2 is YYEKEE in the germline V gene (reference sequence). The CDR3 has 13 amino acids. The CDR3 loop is CASSPGGNTEAFF. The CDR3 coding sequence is TGTGCCAGCAGCCCGGGGGGGAACACTGAAGCTTTCTTT.

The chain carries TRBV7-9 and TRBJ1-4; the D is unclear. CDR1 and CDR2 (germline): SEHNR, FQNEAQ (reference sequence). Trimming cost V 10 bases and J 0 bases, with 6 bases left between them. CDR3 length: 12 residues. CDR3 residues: CATGATNEKLFF. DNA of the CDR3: TGTGCCACGGGCGCAACTAATGAAAAACTGTTTTTT.

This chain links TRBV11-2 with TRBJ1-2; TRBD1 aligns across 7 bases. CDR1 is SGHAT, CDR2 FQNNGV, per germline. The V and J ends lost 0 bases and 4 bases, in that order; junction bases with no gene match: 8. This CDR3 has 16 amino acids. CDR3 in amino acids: CASSLESARGGYGYTF. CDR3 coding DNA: TGTGCCAGCAGCTTAGAATCAGCCAGGGGGGGCTATGGCTACACCTTC.

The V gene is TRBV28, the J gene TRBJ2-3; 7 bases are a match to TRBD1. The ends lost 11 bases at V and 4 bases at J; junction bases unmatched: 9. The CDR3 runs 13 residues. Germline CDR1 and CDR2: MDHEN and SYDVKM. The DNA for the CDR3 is TGTGCCTTCCAGCGGCAGGGGGCAGATACGCAGTATTTT. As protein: CAFQRQGADTQYF.

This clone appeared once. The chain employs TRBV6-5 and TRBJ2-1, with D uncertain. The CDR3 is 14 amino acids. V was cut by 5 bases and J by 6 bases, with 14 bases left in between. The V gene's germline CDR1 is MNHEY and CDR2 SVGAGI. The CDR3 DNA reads TGTGCCAGCAGTCACCGAGCCGTAGGCAATGAGCAGTTCTTC. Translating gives CASSHRAVGNEQFF.

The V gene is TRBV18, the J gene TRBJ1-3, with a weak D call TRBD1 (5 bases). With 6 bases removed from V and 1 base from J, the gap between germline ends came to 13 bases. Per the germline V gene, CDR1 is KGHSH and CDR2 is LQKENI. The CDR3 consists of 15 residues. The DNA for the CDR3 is TGTGCCAGCTCTCCCGACAGATTATCTGGAAACACCATATATTTT. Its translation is CASSPDRLSGNTIYF.

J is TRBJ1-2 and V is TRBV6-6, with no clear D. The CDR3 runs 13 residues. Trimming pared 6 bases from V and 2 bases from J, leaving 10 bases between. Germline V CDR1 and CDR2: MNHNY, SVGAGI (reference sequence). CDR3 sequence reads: CASSPTENYGYTF. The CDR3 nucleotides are TGTGCCAGCAGCCCGACGGAAAACTATGGCTACACCTTC.

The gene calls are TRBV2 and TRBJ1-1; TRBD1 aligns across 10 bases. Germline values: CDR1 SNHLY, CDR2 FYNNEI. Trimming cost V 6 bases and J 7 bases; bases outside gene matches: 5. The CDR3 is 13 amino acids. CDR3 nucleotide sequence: TGTGCCAGCAGCTTCCGGGACAGGGGTGAAGCTTTCTTT. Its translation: CASSFRDRGEAFF.

CDR3 coding DNA: TGCGCCAGCAGCTTGGAGGCAGGGCCGTATGGCTACACCTTC. The encoded protein is CASSLEAGPYGYTF. The chain uses TRBV5-1 and TRBJ1-2; maybe TRBD1 (5 bases). V shed 0 bases and J shed 5 bases, with 11 bases lying between them. CDR3 size: 14 residues. Germline-derived CDR1 and CDR2 are SGHRS and YFSETQ.

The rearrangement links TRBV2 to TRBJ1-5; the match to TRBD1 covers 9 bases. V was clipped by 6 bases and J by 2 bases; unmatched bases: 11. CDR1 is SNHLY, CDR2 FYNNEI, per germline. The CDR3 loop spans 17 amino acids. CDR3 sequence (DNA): TGTGCCAGCAGCAAATCCAGACAGGGGGTGCGCAATCAGCCCCAGCATTTT. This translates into CASSKSRQGVRNQPQHF.

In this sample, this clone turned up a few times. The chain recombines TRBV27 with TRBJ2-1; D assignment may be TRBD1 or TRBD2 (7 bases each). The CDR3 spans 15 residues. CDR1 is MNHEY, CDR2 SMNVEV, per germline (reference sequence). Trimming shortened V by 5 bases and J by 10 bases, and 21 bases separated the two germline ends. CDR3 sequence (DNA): TGTGCCAGCAGTCAGGGGGGGGGATTTTCAAAGGAGCAGTTCTTC. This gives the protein CASSQGGGFSKEQFF.

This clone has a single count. CDR3 protein: CAGTGDSTDTQYF. For the CDR3, the DNA is TGTGCCGGAACAGGGGATAGCACAGATACGCAGTATTTT. This sequence joins TRBV30 and TRBJ2-3; 7 bases are shared with TRBD1. V lost 8 bases and J lost 0; bases outside the gene matches: 5. The CDR3 extends over 13 amino acids. The germline V gene encodes CDR1 GTSNPN and CDR2 SVGIG (reference sequence).

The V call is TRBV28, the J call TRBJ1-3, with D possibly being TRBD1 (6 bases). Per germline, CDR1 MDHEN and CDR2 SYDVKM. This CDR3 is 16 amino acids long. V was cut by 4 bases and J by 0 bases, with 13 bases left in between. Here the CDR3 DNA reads TGTGCCAGCAGTTCCCGCAGGGGAAGCTCTGGAAACACCATATATTTT. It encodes CASSSRRGSSGNTIYF.

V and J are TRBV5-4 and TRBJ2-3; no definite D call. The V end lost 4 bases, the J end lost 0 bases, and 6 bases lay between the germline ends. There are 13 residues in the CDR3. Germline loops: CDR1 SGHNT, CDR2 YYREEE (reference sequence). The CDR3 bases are TGTGCCAGCAGCCTTGCTAGCACAGATACGCAGTATTTT. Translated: CASSLASTDTQYF.

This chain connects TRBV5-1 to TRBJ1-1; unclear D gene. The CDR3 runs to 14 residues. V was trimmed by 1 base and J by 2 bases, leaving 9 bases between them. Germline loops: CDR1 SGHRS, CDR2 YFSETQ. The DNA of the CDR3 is TGCGCCAGCAGCTTGTTCCCTCCTAACACTGAAGCTTTCTTT. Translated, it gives CASSLFPPNTEAFF.